This T cell receptor (beta chain) is from a study of OX40 agonist ivuxolimab in advanced cancers. Study details: Patients assigned to dose escalation were diagnosed with hepatocellular carcinoma, melanoma, renal cell or head and neck cancer. Among those enrolled, mean age was 60 years (range about 23 to 80) and 82.7% were male.

The CDR3 sequence is 15 residues long. With 0 bases clipped from V and 5 bases from J, the junction kept 3 bases outside the gene matches. Looked up from germline, CDR1 is LGHNA and CDR2 is YNFKEQ. About this clone itself: Its antigen is not identified.

Overall study findings and caveats: Antigen targets of the expanded peripheral T cells went undetermined.

Sequenced by immunoSEQ multiplex PCR; TCRdb stores in-frame clones only, minus some. The sample includes about 69,000 clones, under 90% of them seen just once. Systemic immunosuppression or a history of autoimmune disease excluded patients. The TCR sequence derives from an adult with an advanced solid tumor such as melanoma, head and neck, liver or kidney cancer. Specimen: CD4+ or CD8+ T cells sorted from blood, collected in a trial of the OX40 agonist ivuxolimab. The J gene is TRBJ1-5, the V gene TRBV4-2; the match to TRBD1 covers 8 bases. CDR3: CASSQEDRADQPQHF. In nucleotides, the CDR3 is TGTGCCAGCAGCCAAGAGGACAGGGCGGATCAGCCCCAGCATTTT.